Presented here are 8 T cell receptor beta chains from one specimen sequenced in a study of identical twins. Each CDR3 protein is one row after TCRdb ran MiXCR on the 5' RACE reads. This table holds 600,000 to 850,000 distinct CDR3 sequences, 15% to 20% found once. These same data were also listed under a study on T cells expressing NK-cell markers.

The sample taken for sequencing was PBMCs. The receptor set was obtained from a woman under 30 in good health.

This chain joins TRBV20-1 and TRBJ2-7, with TRBD1 matching over 7 bases. The junction had 7 bases not matched to a gene; V was cut back by 5 bases and J by 3 bases. Germline loops: CDR1 DFQATT, CDR2 SNEGSKA (reference sequence). The CDR3 consists of 13 residues. The CDR3 bases are TGCAGTGCTTGGGACAGCGTAAACTACGAGCAGTACTTC. It yields the protein CSAWDSVNYEQYF.

V usage is TRBV11-2 and J usage is TRBJ2-1; tentative D call: TRBD1 (6 bases). Germline assignment: CDR1 SGHAT and CDR2 FQNNGV. The V end lost 7 bases, the J end lost 9 bases, and 16 bases lay between the germline ends. The CDR3 runs to 13 residues. CDR3 sequence: CASNQQGSGEQFF. As DNA, the CDR3 is TGTGCCAGCAACCAACAGGGATCGGGTGAGCAGTTCTTC.

The table lists this clonotype with a few counts. This chain connects TRBV20-1 to TRBJ2-1; the match to TRBD2 covers 11 bases. V lost 6 bases and J lost 6; bases outside the gene matches: 13. In germline, CDR1 is DFQATT, CDR2 SNEGSKA (reference sequence). The CDR3 extends over 16 amino acids. The DNA of the CDR3 is TGCAGTGCCCTCAGCCAGGGACTAGCGGTTAGCAATGAGCAGTTCTTC. Translation: CSALSQGLAVSNEQFF.

The rearrangement links TRBV5-1 to TRBJ2-1; 9 bases align to TRBD1. Germline V CDR1 and CDR2: SGHRS, YFSETQ. V was clipped by 4 bases and J by 6 bases; unmatched bases: 8. CDR3 length: 15 residues. CDR3 coding DNA: TGCGCCAGCAGCCCGGACAGGGGCTCAAGCAATGAGCAGTTCTTC. Translated: CASSPDRGSSNEQFF.

This clonotype occurred a few times. The gene calls are TRBV12-3 or TRBV12-4 and TRBJ2-5, with D possibly matching TRBD2 (7 bases). The CDR3 sequence is 15 residues long. With 2 bases removed from V and 2 bases from J, the gap between germline ends came to 12 bases. The DNA of the CDR3 is TGTGCCAGCAGTTTAAGGGGGGGGATGCAAGAGACCCAGTACTTC. Its protein product is CASSLRGGMQETQYF.

This clonotype has more than one count but fewer than ten. The chain employs TRBV10-3 and TRBJ1-6; TRBD1 matches at 7 bases. The CDR3 sequence is 15 residues long. The V gene end was trimmed by 0 bases and the J gene end by 12 bases; junction bases not matched to a gene: 8. Germline V gene data show CDR1 as ENHRY and CDR2 as SYGVKD. CDR3 in DNA: TGTGCCATCAGTGAGTCCCGGGACAGACGACTACCCCTCCACTTT. As protein: CAISESRDRRLPLHF.

This clonotype occurred a few times. This chain links TRBV27 with TRBJ2-1; perhaps TRBD1 as D (5 bases). The germline CDR1 and CDR2 sequences are MNHEY and SMNVEV (reference sequence). The CDR3 length is 14 residues. V was trimmed by 4 bases and J by 1 base, leaving 8 bases between them. The CDR3 loop is CASSYKGSYNEQFF. CDR3 nucleotides: TGTGCCAGCAGTTATAAGGGGTCCTACAATGAGCAGTTCTTC.

As regards this clonotype: One end of the junction fails to match germline, which may point to a read error. The chain employs TRBV12-3 or TRBV12-4 and TRBJ1-5, with 7 bases identical to TRBD1. The CDR3 runs to 15 residues. DNA of the CDR3: TGTGCCAGCAGTTTAGCGCGGAGGGGGCATCAGGCCCAGCATTTT. Its protein is CASSLARRGHQAQHF.